This T cell receptor (beta chain) comes out of a study of cytomegalovirus exposure and HLA in healthy donors. With 60 Vbeta and 13 Jbeta primers, the PCR was carried out. TCRdb's table, derived via immunoSEQ multiplex PCR, lists solely in-frame clones and lacks some. The sample consists of about 160,000 clones, roughly 80% of them appearing once. From germline, CDR1 is LNHDA and CDR2 SQIVND (reference sequence). The V gene end was trimmed by 3 bases and the J gene end by 2 bases; junction bases not matched to a gene: 7. The CDR3 contains 16 residues. Sequenced sample: PBMCs. The sequence was obtained from a man younger than 45 in good health and CMV-seronegative. V and J are TRBV19 and TRBJ2-5; 9 bases line up with TRBD2. The CDR3 DNA follows: TGTGCCAGTAGTATTCGCGGGGGGGCCTATCAAGAGACCCAGTACTTC. It specifies CASSIRGGAYQETQYF. Full variable domain (outside the CDR3, taken from reference TRBV19 and TRBJ2-5): DGGITQSPKYLFRKEGQNVTLSCEQNLNHDAMYWYRQDPGQGLRLIYYSQIVNDFQKGDIAEGYSVSREKKESFPLTVTSAQKNPTAFYLCASSIRGGAYQETQYFGPGTRLLVL.